The 4 T cell receptor beta chains below were found in one sample sequenced in a study of shared clonotypes between healthy human individuals. Clones were read by immunoSEQ multiplex PCR, and TCRdb kept only the in-frame ones, dropping some. Here the sample spans around 640,000 clones, approximately 96% being singletons. As defined, naive CD8 cells were CD45RO-negative and positively selected for CCR7, with terminally differentiated effector memory CD45RA+ cells excluded. Sequenced sample: naive CD8+ T cells sorted from blood. All receptors derive from a woman aged 25 to 39 in good health.

The chain's CDR3 is CASSLVGLAGELFF. The CDR3 nucleotides are TGTGCCAGCAGTTTAGTGGGACTTGCCGGGGAGCTGTTTTTT. The genes are TRBV27 and TRBJ2-2, with D possibly TRBD2 on 6 matching bases. The germline CDR1 and CDR2 sequences are MNHEY and SMNVEV (reference sequence). Trimming left V 2 bases short and J 6 bases short, with 10 bases between. CDR3 length equals 14 residues.

This chain joins TRBV28 and TRBJ2-1, with D perhaps TRBD2 (6 bases). The CDR3 is made up of 15 amino acids. V was clipped by 1 base and J by 0 bases, with 7 bases between them. The V gene's germline CDR1 is MDHEN and CDR2 SYDVKM. The CDR3 region is CASSLFGGSYNEQFF. The CDR3 DNA reads as TGTGCCAGCAGTTTATTCGGGGGCTCCTACAATGAGCAGTTCTTC.

V usage is TRBV27 and J usage is TRBJ2-5; D gene ambiguous. CDR3 length: 15 amino acids. Germline-derived CDR1 and CDR2 are MNHEY and SMNVEV (reference sequence). V lost 2 bases and J 4 bases, leaving 14 bases between the germline ends. The CDR3, as DNA: TGTGCCAGCAGTTTAACAGACCCGGGCGGAGAGACCCAGTACTTC. The encoded protein is CASSLTDPGGETQYF.

The J gene is TRBJ2-7, the V gene TRBV7-9; D might be TRBD1 or TRBD2, each matching 5 bases. Trimming stripped 1 base from V and 2 bases from J, with 12 bases between. The CDR3 extends over 15 amino acids. The germline V gene has CDR1 SEHNR and CDR2 FQNEAQ (reference sequence). The CDR3 region has the DNA TGTGCCAGCAGCTTAGTCATCGGGGCAACCTACGAGCAGTACTTC. It translates to CASSLVIGATYEQYF.